A single T cell receptor beta chain is shown here with its context. No antigen is known for it. After removal of 5 bases from V and 3 bases from J, the junction contained 4 bases not matched to a gene. Germline CDR1 MNHNS, CDR2 SASEGT. This CDR3 region has 14 residues. The entry originates in a study of shared clonotypes between healthy human individuals. General study points: The study generally estimated greater richness for naive than memory subsets.

The method was immunoSEQ multiplex PCR; TCRdb's version includes in-frame clones alone and lacks a portion of them. The table has roughly 2 million clones, around 95% seen once. The sequencing sample was made of naive CD4+ T cells sorted from blood. Subset noted: CD45RA+ positively selected. The receptor was derived from a man between 18 and 35 years old in good health. V is TRBV6-1 and J is TRBJ2-5; 9 bases align to TRBD1. CDR3 loop: CASSRDRAEETQYF. CDR3 DNA sequence: TGTGCCAGCAGTCGGGACAGGGCAGAAGAGACCCAGTACTTC.